Listed below are T cell receptor beta chains from one sample, sequenced in a study of cytomegalovirus exposure and HLA in healthy donors. Here immunoSEQ multiplex PCR was the method, and the copy in TCRdb shows in-frame clones only, minus some. The sample consists of 150,000 to 200,000 clones, 76% of them appearing once. Sequenced sample: PBMCs. These receptors were collected from a male donor in good health and CMV-seronegative. Each CDR3 is given with its conserved first and last residue. Fields, in order: J gene, D gene, V gene, clone size, CDR3 DNA, CDR3 protein. A D gene is named only where the DNA matches it firmly. Clone size appears in some rows only: once, few, many, or a class for an expanded clone.

J: TRBJ1-1
D: -
V: TRBV19
size: -
DNA: TGTGCCAGTAGTCCAGGGGTCGGCACTGAAGCTTTCTTT
CDR3: CASSPGVGTEAFF

J: TRBJ2-7
D: -
V: TRBV5-8
size: -
DNA: TGTGCCAGCAGCTTGGCTACAGGGAGGCAGTACTTC
CDR3: CASSLATGRQYF

J: TRBJ1-5
D: -
V: TRBV19
size: -
DNA: TGTGCCAGCAGTAGGGGCCGCAATCAGCCCCAGCATTTT
CDR3: CASSRGRNQPQHF

J: TRBJ1-2
D: -
V: TRBV6-1
size: once
DNA: TGTGCCAGCAGTGACAGGGAAGGCTATGGCTACACCTTC
CDR3: CASSDREGYGYTF

J: TRBJ2-3
D: TRBD1
V: TRBV2
size: -
DNA: TGTGCCAGCAGTGTGGGACAGGCGATAATACTTAGCACAGATACGCAGTATTTT
CDR3: CASSVGQAIILSTDTQYF

J: TRBJ2-7
D: -
V: TRBV28
size: few
DNA: TGTGCCAGCAGTGAACTCCTTGGGGGGTCCTACGAGCAGTACTTC
CDR3: CASSELLGGSYEQYF

J: TRBJ2-5
D: TRBD1
V: TRBV19
size: -
DNA: TGTGCCAGTAGTACCGATAGACAGGGGGCATGGGAGACCCAGTACTTC
CDR3: CASSTDRQGAWETQYF

J: TRBJ1-1
D: TRBD1
V: TRBV28
size: -
DNA: TGTGCCAGCAGCCCCCCAGGGGGAATGAACACTGAAGCTTTCTTT
CDR3: CASSPPGGMNTEAFF

J: TRBJ1-1
D: -
V: TRBV6-6
size: -
DNA: TGTGCCAGCAGTTCCGACACTGAAGCTTTCTTT
CDR3: CASSSDTEAFF

J: TRBJ2-1
D: TRBD2
V: TRBV7-3
size: -
DNA: TGTGCCAGCAGCCCTAGCGGGAGGGCCGGTAATGAGCAGTTCTTC
CDR3: CASSPSGRAGNEQFF

J: TRBJ1-5
D: -
V: TRBV5-8
size: -
DNA: TGTGCCAGCAGCTTCGGGATAAATCAGCCCCAGCATTTT
CDR3: CASSFGINQPQHF

J: TRBJ2-4
D: TRBD1
V: TRBV19
size: -
DNA: TGTGCCAGTAGTGACAGGGGCGGGTTGGAAAACATTCAGTACTTC
CDR3: CASSDRGGLENIQYF

J: TRBJ2-7
D: -
V: TRBV5-1
size: few
DNA: TGCGCCAGCAGCCCAGGGACTGAGAGCTCCTACGAGCAGTACTTC
CDR3: CASSPGTESSYEQYF

J: TRBJ1-3
D: -
V: TRBV5-1
size: -
DNA: TGCGCCAGCAGCTCAACAGGGAACTCTGGAAACACCATATATTTT
CDR3: CASSSTGNSGNTIYF

J: TRBJ1-1
D: TRBD1
V: TRBV19
size: -
DNA: TGTGCCAGTAGTATTGACAGGGGTATGAACTCTGAAGCTTTCTTT
CDR3: CASSIDRGMNSEAFF

J: TRBJ2-7
D: TRBD2
V: TRBV5-6
size: few
DNA: TGTGCCAGCATCCCGCGGGTAGCGGGACGTTACGAGCAGTACTTC
CDR3: CASIPRVAGRYEQYF

J: TRBJ2-2
D: TRBD2
V: TRBV7-3
size: -
DNA: TGTGCCAGCAGCTTAAGGCTAGCGGGGGGAACCGGGGAGCTGTTTTTT
CDR3: CASSLRLAGGTGELFF

J: TRBJ1-2
D: -
V: TRBV30
size: -
DNA: TGTGCCTGGAGTGTACAGGGTGGCTACACCTTC
CDR3: CAWSVQGGYTF

J: TRBJ1-5
D: -
V: TRBV28
size: few
DNA: TGTGCCAGCAGTTTATGGGTCGGAGAAGGTACCAATCAGCCCCAGCATTTT
CDR3: CASSLWVGEGTNQPQHF

J: TRBJ2-1
D: -
V: TRBV30
size: -
DNA: TGTGCCTGGATGATTGCGGGGCTCCTGGGTGAGCAGTTCTTC
CDR3: CAWMIAGLLGEQFF

J: TRBJ2-3
D: TRBD2
V: TRBV4-1
size: few
DNA: TGCGCCAGCAGCCGATCGGGACTAGCGGGAGGTGGCACAGATACGCAGTATTTT
CDR3: CASSRSGLAGGGTDTQYF

J: TRBJ1-1
D: -
V: TRBV6-1
size: -
DNA: TGTGCCAGCACTCGGGACATTGAAGCTTTCTTT
CDR3: CASTRDIEAFF

J: TRBJ1-2
D: TRBD1
V: TRBV4-1
size: -
DNA: TGCGCCAGCAGCCAAACCGAGGACAGGGGGCCTGGTGGCTACACCTTC
CDR3: CASSQTEDRGPGGYTF

J: TRBJ1-3
D: -
V: TRBV7-9
size: -
DNA: TGTTCCAGCAGCCAAATACAGGACCCTTCTGGAAACACCATATATTTT
CDR3: CSSSQIQDPSGNTIYF

J: TRBJ1-4
D: -
V: TRBV25-1
size: once
DNA: TGTGCCAGCAGTGACTTGAGGGGGTTCAATGAAAAACTGTTTTTT
CDR3: CASSDLRGFNEKLFF

J: TRBJ1-1
D: -
V: TRBV10-3
size: once
DNA: TGTGCCATCAGACGGGGAGAAAACACTGAAGCTTTCTTT
CDR3: CAIRRGENTEAFF

J: TRBJ2-3
D: TRBD2
V: TRBV5-1
size: few
DNA: TGCGCCAGCAGCTCTAGCGGGAACACAGATACGCAGTATTTT
CDR3: CASSSSGNTDTQYF

J: TRBJ2-1
D: -
V: TRBV11-2
size: few
DNA: TGTGCCAGCAGCTTAGTTCGGGGTTTAGCGTTCTTC
CDR3: CASSLVRGLAFF

J: TRBJ2-1
D: -
V: TRBV19
size: -
DNA: TGTGCCAGCACCGACGCATCATCCTACAATGAGCGGTTCTTC
CDR3: CASTDASSYNERFF

J: TRBJ1-4
D: -
V: TRBV15
size: -
DNA: TGTGCCACCAGCAGGGACGGGGAGGGTTCCCGTCTTTTT
CDR3: CATSRDGEGSRLF

J: TRBJ1-1
D: TRBD1
V: TRBV5-4
size: few
DNA: TGTGCCAGCAGCTTCTGGGACAGTGGGAACACTGAAGCTTTCTTT
CDR3: CASSFWDSGNTEAFF

J: TRBJ2-5
D: TRBD2
V: TRBV27
size: -
DNA: TGTGCCAGCAGACTACTAGCGGGTCCAACCCAAGAGACCCAGTACTTC
CDR3: CASRLLAGPTQETQYF

J: TRBJ2-7
D: -
V: TRBV6-1
size: -
DNA: TGTGCCAGCAGTGACCAGCTGACAGGCGGAACGGTAACCTACGAGCAGTACTTC
CDR3: CASSDQLTGGTVTYEQYF

J: TRBJ1-2
D: -
V: TRBV7-9
size: once
DNA: TGTGCCAGCACAGGTCAGGCCTCTAACTATGGCTACACCTTC
CDR3: CASTGQASNYGYTF

J: TRBJ1-1
D: TRBD1
V: TRBV29-1
size: -
DNA: TGCAGCGTTGCTGGACAGGGGCTGTGGAACACTGAAGCTTTCTTT
CDR3: CSVAGQGLWNTEAFF

J: TRBJ2-1
D: -
V: TRBV2
size: -
DNA: TGTGCCAGCACCCCTCTCCGGGATCCGCAGTTCTTC
CDR3: CASTPLRDPQFF

J: TRBJ2-2
D: -
V: TRBV5-1
size: -
DNA: TGCGCCAGCAGCTTGGAAGGGGCGGACACCGGGGAGCTGTTTTTT
CDR3: CASSLEGADTGELFF

J: TRBJ2-7
D: -
V: TRBV7-6
size: -
DNA: TGTGCCAGCAGCTCGCACCGAGGGGGTGGCTACGAGCAGTACTTC
CDR3: CASSSHRGGGYEQYF

J: TRBJ2-7
D: -
V: TRBV7-2
size: -
DNA: TGTGCCAGCAGCCGCGGAGGCATTTCCTACGAGCAGTACTTC
CDR3: CASSRGGISYEQYF

J: TRBJ2-4
D: -
V: TRBV4-1
size: -
DNA: TGCGCCAGCAGCCAAGATGGGACGCACCTAGGGGGAATTCAGTACTTC
CDR3: CASSQDGTHLGGIQYF

J: TRBJ2-1
D: -
V: TRBV11-2
size: -
DNA: TGTGCCAGCAGTAAGGGGGAGCCCTACAATGAGCAGTTCTTC
CDR3: CASSKGEPYNEQFF

J: TRBJ1-2
D: -
V: TRBV5-6
size: -
DNA: TGTGCCAGCAGCTTGGGACAGGTGATCTATGGCTACACCTTC
CDR3: CASSLGQVIYGYTF

J: TRBJ1-5
D: TRBD1
V: TRBV28
size: -
DNA: TGTGCCAGCAGGACAGGGGGCATGGGCAATCAGCCCCAGCATTTT
CDR3: CASRTGGMGNQPQHF

J: TRBJ2-2
D: -
V: TRBV19
size: few
DNA: TGTGCCAGTAGTATTGTCCGGGGAGAAGGCACCGGGGAGCTGTTTTTT
CDR3: CASSIVRGEGTGELFF

J: TRBJ1-3
D: -
V: TRBV6-1
size: -
DNA: TGTGCCAGCAGTGCGGGACTCCTCTCTGGAAACACCATATATTTT
CDR3: CASSAGLLSGNTIYF

J: TRBJ1-4
D: -
V: TRBV5-6
size: -
DNA: TGTGCCAGCAGCTTAAGTACAAATGAAAAACTGTTTTTT
CDR3: CASSLSTNEKLFF

J: TRBJ1-2
D: TRBD1
V: TRBV6-5
size: -
DNA: TGTGCCAGCAGTTTACAGGGGGCGACTGAGGGCTACACCTTC
CDR3: CASSLQGATEGYTF

J: TRBJ2-7
D: -
V: TRBV5-1
size: -
DNA: TGCGCCAGCAGCCACCCAGTGACTACCGAGCAGTACTTC
CDR3: CASSHPVTTEQYF

J: TRBJ1-2
D: -
V: TRBV18
size: -
DNA: TGTGCCAGCTCACCAGGGCAGAACTATGGCTACACCTTC
CDR3: CASSPGQNYGYTF

J: TRBJ1-4
D: -
V: TRBV6-5
size: once
DNA: TGTGCCAGCAGTTACGACACCTCAACTAATGAAAAACTGTTTTTT
CDR3: CASSYDTSTNEKLFF

J: TRBJ2-2
D: -
V: TRBV18
size: -
DNA: TGTGCCAGCTCACCACTCGGGGGTAGTGTCACCGGGGAGCTGTTTTTT
CDR3: CASSPLGGSVTGELFF

J: TRBJ2-7
D: -
V: TRBV29-1
size: few
DNA: TGCAGCGTTGAGGGACTGGGCTCCTACGAGCAGTACTTC
CDR3: CSVEGLGSYEQYF

J: TRBJ1-4
D: -
V: TRBV11-2
size: -
DNA: TGTGCCAGCAGCGGGCAGGGGAATGAAAAACTGTTTTTT
CDR3: CASSGQGNEKLFF

J: TRBJ2-7
D: -
V: TRBV5-1
size: -
DNA: TGCGCCAGCACAGCGGTAGGTGGCTCCGTCGAGCAGTACTTC
CDR3: CASTAVGGSVEQYF

J: TRBJ1-2
D: TRBD1
V: TRBV13
size: once
DNA: TGTGCCAGCAGCTTACTACAGGGGGCTAACGGCTACACCTTC
CDR3: CASSLLQGANGYTF

J: TRBJ1-2
D: -
V: TRBV6-1
size: -
DNA: TGTGCCAGCAGTGAACAGAGGTCGAATAACTATGGCTACACCTTC
CDR3: CASSEQRSNNYGYTF

J: TRBJ2-7
D: TRBD2
V: TRBV29-1
size: -
DNA: TGCAGCGCCTCCGGGGGGGGATACTCCTACGAGCAGTACTTC
CDR3: CSASGGGYSYEQYF

J: TRBJ2-4
D: TRBD1
V: TRBV2
size: -
DNA: TGTGCCAGCAGCGAGACAGGGGGACGGGGAAACATTCAGTACTTC
CDR3: CASSETGGRGNIQYF

J: TRBJ2-7
D: -
V: TRBV28
size: -
DNA: TGTGCCAGCACTCCCGGGGGTAGGGACGAGCAGTACTTC
CDR3: CASTPGGRDEQYF

J: TRBJ1-1
D: TRBD1
V: TRBV19
size: -
DNA: TGTGCCATTTACCTATCGGGGACAGGGGAAAGGGACACTGAAGCTTTCTTT
CDR3: CAIYLSGTGERDTEAFF